This TCR beta chain was found in a study of blood T cell repertoires in COVID-19. In the original analysis: The assay estimated nucleated cells by amplifying reference gene primers. Assay: immunoSEQ multiplex PCR; the TCRdb copy retains only in-frame clones and omits some. The DNA was the basis for D and trimming; V, J and clone size are from that table. The sample lists around 200,000 clones, roughly 89% occurring once. The sequence derives from a man aged 60 to 69 who had recovered from COVID-19. Sequencing was performed on peripheral blood.

DNA for the CDR3: TGCAGCGTGGGGACAGGGGGCGGTCAGCCCCAGCATTTT. Encoded protein: CSVGTGGGQPQHF. The chain recombines TRBV29-1 with TRBJ1-5, with 12 positions matching TRBD1. Losses at the gene ends were 6 bases for V and 6 bases for J; bases not matched to a gene: 3. CDR1 SQVTM and CDR2 ANQGSEA come from the germline V gene. The CDR3 sequence is 13 residues long.